These T cell receptor beta chains were read from a single sample in a study of blood T cell repertoires in COVID-19. Assay used: immunoSEQ multiplex PCR; TCRdb lists only in-frame clones, some missing. The sample records approximately 400,000 clones, approximately 90% being singletons. Material: peripheral blood. The receptors come from a woman aged 50 to 60 with COVID-19, enrolled during active disease. Both conserved end residues are trimmed from each CDR3.

>TRBV10-2|TRBJ1-3
ASSESKGQLGGNTIY
>TRBV28|TRBJ2-7
ASRLQGGTPYEQY
>TRBV7-2|TRBJ1-2
ASSSPIGNYNYGYT
>TRBV7-3|TRBJ2-3
ASSYSGETTDTQY
>TRBV3-1/TRBV3-2|TRBJ1-6
ASSQDPPQRLNSPLH
>TRBV11-2|TRBJ1-2
ASSSTLTGNYGYT
>TRBV6-5|TRBJ1-1
ASMSTGGTEAF
>TRBV18|TRBJ1-5
ASSPSEGPQH
>TRBV30|TRBJ2-2
AWIGGTGELF
>TRBV28|TRBJ1-1
ASSPPTAQNTEAF
>TRBV5-1|TRBJ1-3
ASSLDGQGSENTIY
>TRBV11-2|TRBJ1-1
ASSLGQGQKTEAF
>TRBV27|TRBJ1-1
ASSSPVAGGTEAF
>TRBV29-1|TRBJ2-3
SVGTTGTDTQY
>TRBV27|TRBJ1-6
ASRVLKRQAVISDSPLH
>TRBV27|TRBJ1-2
ASSLDGGRSYGYT
>TRBV12-2|TRBJ1-2
ASRLARDSPFSGYT
>TRBV18|TRBJ1-3
ASSPAGGGSGNTIY
>TRBV7-3|TRBJ1-2
ASSLDNGVQGSGGYT
>TRBV7-3|TRBJ2-2
ASSPAGGPNTGELF
>TRBV13|TRBJ2-5
ASSPGTKETQY
>TRBV3-1/TRBV3-2|TRBJ2-5
ASSREKRRGLEQETQY
>TRBV4-2|TRBJ1-1
ASSQVPGTEAF
>TRBV14|TRBJ1-1
ASSQRGSGNTEAF
>TRBV11-2|TRBJ2-5
ASSLAAGYQETQY
>TRBV6-5|TRBJ1-4
ASSLSRMNEKLF
>TRBV7-9|TRBJ1-1
ASSFQGIGAEAF
>TRBV6-2/TRBV6-3|TRBJ1-4
ASSYSRTGNPTEKLF
>TRBV30|TRBJ2-5
AWARDLEETQY
>TRBV19|TRBJ1-5
ASSPQGSYQPQH
>TRBV3-1/TRBV3-2|TRBJ2-1
ASSPGMGRGRPGMQF
>TRBV30|TRBJ1-2
AWSLQGYGYT
>TRBV3-1/TRBV3-2|TRBJ2-7
ASSQEYNEQY
>TRBV11-3|TRBJ1-1
ASSLFKMRGPKDGEAF
>TRBV18|TRBJ2-5
ASSTGGKETQY
>TRBV28|TRBJ2-7
ASSLQEPGNYEQY
>TRBV6-2/TRBV6-3|TRBJ2-5
ASSSNPTGGQETQY
>TRBV29-1|TRBJ1-1
SVAGQPDTEAF
>TRBV9|TRBJ1-1
ASSERRGSTEAF
>TRBV6-5|TRBJ1-2
ASSTPRLGQDGYT
>TRBV12-3/TRBV12-4|TRBJ2-5
ASSLSPLVPQY